A selection of T cell receptor beta chains follows, all from one sample in a study of blood T cell repertoires in COVID-19. This table comes from immunoSEQ multiplex PCR, and its TCRdb copy is limited to in-frame clones, with some not included. The table shows hundreds of thousands of clones, with over 75% occurring only once. The specimen was PBMCs or T cells enriched from blood (not recorded which). Receptors originate from a young man who had recovered from COVID-19. Each CDR3 is given with its conserved first and last residue. The D gene is left open where the match is weak. Clone size, where shown, is once, few, many, or a class for clones that have expanded.

size	V	D	J	DNA	CDR3
NA	TRBV11-2	NA	TRBJ2-3	TGTGCCAGCAGCTTATATATGCCGGGGAGCCGAGACACAGATACGCAGTATTTT	CASSLYMPGSRDTDTQYF
NA	TRBV2	TRBD2	TRBJ2-5	TGTGCCAGCAGTGAAGCTGGTCTAGCGGGAGGAGAGACCCAGTACTTC	CASSEAGLAGGETQYF
NA	TRBV2	NA	TRBJ1-6	TGTGCCAGCAACCCTCTAGGAGGATTCAGCAATTCACCCCTCCACTTT	CASNPLGGFSNSPLHF
NA	TRBV28	TRBD2	TRBJ2-3	TGTGCCAGCAGTTCCCCTCCAGGTCGAGGGAGGGCAGATACGCAGTATTTT	CASSSPPGRGRADTQYF
NA	TRBV14	TRBD2	TRBJ2-1	TGTGCCAGCAGCCAAGTTCTAGCGGGAGACAATGAGCAGTTCTTC	CASSQVLAGDNEQFF
NA	TRBV27	NA	TRBJ2-6	TGTGCCAGCCGTGAGAGCTTGTCTGGGGCCAACGTCCTGACTTTC	CASRESLSGANVLTF
NA	TRBV5-1	TRBD1	TRBJ1-2	TGCGCCAGCAGCTTCGGACAGGGAGGTGGCTACACCTTC	CASSFGQGGGYTF
few	TRBV6-5	TRBD1	TRBJ1-5	TGTGCCAGCAGTTCATTCCGGACAGGGGGCAATCAGCCCCAGCATTTT	CASSSFRTGGNQPQHF
NA	TRBV30	TRBD1	TRBJ2-3	TGTGCCTGGAGGGCAGGGGGCGGCACAGATACGCAGTATTTT	CAWRAGGGTDTQYF
NA	TRBV9	TRBD2	TRBJ2-1	TGTGCCAGCAGCCACATCACTAGCGGGGAGCAGTTCTTC	CASSHITSGEQFF
NA	TRBV5-1	NA	TRBJ2-7	TGCGCCAGCAGCTTTGACACCTTCTCCTACGAGCAGTACTTC	CASSFDTFSYEQYF
NA	TRBV28	TRBD2	TRBJ2-7	TGTGCCAGCAGTTCCCCTAGCGGTAGCTCCTACGAGCAGTACTTC	CASSSPSGSSYEQYF
NA	TRBV30	NA	TRBJ1-4	TGTGCCTGGAGTGGGGCAGGACAATCAACTAATGAAAAACTGTTTTTT	CAWSGAGQSTNEKLFF
NA	TRBV4-2	TRBD2	TRBJ2-1	TGTGCCAGCAGCCAAGCTTCTGGGACTAGCGGGAGAGCCTACAATGAGCAGTTCTTC	CASSQASGTSGRAYNEQFF
NA	TRBV5-4	NA	TRBJ1-2	TGTGCCAGCAGCTTGGGGGGCATCGCTAACTATGGCTACACCTTC	CASSLGGIANYGYTF
NA	TRBV21-1	NA	TRBJ2-5	TGTGCCAGCACTAAACTCCAGGGGTTGGAATCCCAAGAGACCCAGTACTTC	CASTKLQGLESQETQYF
NA	TRBV19	NA	TRBJ2-7	TGTGCCAGTAGTACGAACAGGGTTGGCGAGCAGTACTTC	CASSTNRVGEQYF
once	TRBV28	NA	TRBJ2-6	TGTGCCAGCAGTTTAGAGGCCCCTGGGGCCAACGTCCTGACTTTC	CASSLEAPGANVLTF
NA	TRBV18	TRBD1	TRBJ1-3	TGTGCCAGCTCACCACCGGGACAGGGTCAAGCTGGAAACACCATATATTTT	CASSPPGQGQAGNTIYF
NA	TRBV29-1	NA	TRBJ1-2	TGCAGCGTTGAACGGGGAGATGGCTACACCTTC	CSVERGDGYTF
NA	TRBV20-1	NA	TRBJ2-1	TGCAGTGTGTCCCGGGTGGATGAGCAGTTCTTC	CSVSRVDEQFF
once	TRBV5-4	TRBD2	TRBJ2-1	TGTGCCAGCAGCTTGGTGGCTAGCGGGGAAGTCAATGAGCAGTTCTTC	CASSLVASGEVNEQFF
NA	TRBV19	NA	TRBJ2-6	TGTGCCAGTAGTATAGATACTTTGCTTGGGGCCAACGTCCTGACTTTC	CASSIDTLLGANVLTF
NA	TRBV28	NA	TRBJ2-1	TGTGCCAGCAGCGAACCTCAAGGTGGGCCAGGCCACTACAATGAGCAGTTCTTC	CASSEPQGGPGHYNEQFF
NA	TRBV15	NA	TRBJ2-1	TGTGCCACCAGCAGGAAAGACAGATACAATGAGCAGTTCTTC	CATSRKDRYNEQFF
NA	TRBV2	NA	TRBJ2-4	TGTGCCAGCGCCCCTACGGTGAACATTCAGTACTTC	CASAPTVNIQYF
NA	TRBV11-2	NA	TRBJ2-7	TGTGCCAGCAGCTTACCCCTTGGACATCAGTACGAGCAGTACTTC	CASSLPLGHQYEQYF
NA	TRBV7-2	NA	TRBJ2-3	TGTGCCACCCTCAGGGGAGTTTCGACAGATACGCAGTATTTT	CATLRGVSTDTQYF
NA	TRBV5-1	NA	TRBJ1-1	TGCGCCAGCAGCGCCACACAGACTATGAACACTGAAGCTTTCTTT	CASSATQTMNTEAFF
NA	TRBV28	NA	TRBJ1-5	TGTGCCAGCAGAACAGGTTATCAGCCCCAGCATTTT	CASRTGYQPQHF
NA	TRBV9	TRBD1	TRBJ1-6	TGTGCCAGCAGCGCGGGACAGCCGAATTCACCCCTCCACTTT	CASSAGQPNSPLHF
NA	TRBV15	NA	TRBJ1-3	TGTGCCACCAGCAGAACGATGGGCCCCGACCTTGGAAACACCATATATTTT	CATSRTMGPDLGNTIYF
NA	TRBV27	NA	TRBJ1-1	TGTGCCAGCAGTTTAAACACGATGAACACTGAAGCTTTCTTT	CASSLNTMNTEAFF
NA	TRBV5-1	TRBD2	TRBJ2-7	TGCGCCAGCAGCCTCCGGACTAGCGGGAACTCCTACGAGCAGTACTTC	CASSLRTSGNSYEQYF
NA	TRBV19	NA	TRBJ2-7	TGTGCCAGTAGTTTTTCGCGGAGCTACGAGCAGTACTTC	CASSFSRSYEQYF
NA	TRBV19	TRBD2	TRBJ2-5	TGTGCCAGTAGTACATCTAGCGGGAGGGCCGGGTCGGAGACCCAGTACTTC	CASSTSSGRAGSETQYF
NA	TRBV6-5	TRBD1	TRBJ1-1	TGTGCCAGCAGTTACGACAGGGGGACTGAAGCTTTCTTT	CASSYDRGTEAFF
NA	TRBV7-9	TRBD2	TRBJ2-1	TGTGCCAGCAGCTTAGCGGTTACTAGCGGGTCTCACAATGAGCAGTTCTTC	CASSLAVTSGSHNEQFF
NA	TRBV5-1	TRBD1	TRBJ2-7	TGCGCCAGCAGCTTGGAGGGACAGGGCTCCTACGAGCAGTACTTC	CASSLEGQGSYEQYF
NA	TRBV15	NA	TRBJ1-6	TGTGCCACCAGCGCTGGACAGTTTAATAATTCACCCCTCCACTTT	CATSAGQFNNSPLHF
once	TRBV20-1	NA	TRBJ2-3	TGCAGTGCTGGTGATAGACAGGAGAGCACAGATACGCAGTATTTT	CSAGDRQESTDTQYF
NA	TRBV7-2	TRBD2	TRBJ2-7	TGTGCCAGCAGCTTAGACGGGACTAGCGGGAGTCCTTCCTACGAGCAGTACTTC	CASSLDGTSGSPSYEQYF
NA	TRBV6-5	NA	TRBJ1-2	TGTGCCAGCAGGAGGGACTTTAACTATGGCTACACCTTC	CASRRDFNYGYTF
NA	TRBV29-1	NA	TRBJ1-1	TGCAGCGTTGGGGGAGGGTGGGAAGCTTTCTTT	CSVGGGWEAFF
NA	TRBV11-2	NA	TRBJ1-1	TGTGCCAGCAGCTTAGATGGGAACAGGGAATGGGCTGAAGCTTTCTTT	CASSLDGNREWAEAFF
once	TRBV5-8	NA	TRBJ1-5	TGTGCCAGCAGCTTGGAGTTAGGGGGAAGTAATCAGCCCCAGCATTTT	CASSLELGGSNQPQHF
NA	TRBV18	NA	TRBJ1-4	TGTGCCAGCTCACCACAATCAGGGCGGGGAGAAAAACTGTTTTTT	CASSPQSGRGEKLFF
NA	TRBV28	NA	TRBJ1-6	TGTGCCAGCGGGGGGGGGATTAATTCACCCCTCCACTTT	CASGGGINSPLHF
NA	TRBV3-1/TRBV3-2	TRBD1	TRBJ2-7	TGTGCCAGCAGCCAAGGGACAGGGAACTACGAGCAGTACTTC	CASSQGTGNYEQYF
NA	TRBV5-4	TRBD2	TRBJ2-3	TGTGCCAGCAGCCCGGGGAGGGACCCAGATACGCAGTATTTT	CASSPGRDPDTQYF
NA	TRBV7-6	TRBD2	TRBJ2-7	TGTGCCAGCAGCCCTCTAGGCAGTAGCGGGGAGACCTTTATATTC	CASSPLGSSGETFIF
NA	TRBV19	NA	TRBJ1-5	TGTGCCAGTAGTATACAGAGCAATCAGCCCCAGCATTTT	CASSIQSNQPQHF
NA	TRBV14	NA	TRBJ2-7	TGTGCCAGCAGCCAAGTTCCCGGGAGTGGCTACGAGCAGTACTTC	CASSQVPGSGYEQYF
once	TRBV27	NA	TRBJ2-1	TGTGCCAGCAGCTTGGGACTGCAATACAATGAGCAGTTCTTC	CASSLGLQYNEQFF
once	TRBV11-2	NA	TRBJ2-7	TGTGCCAGCAGCTTAATCTGGACAGACACTTACGAGCAGTACTTC	CASSLIWTDTYEQYF
once	TRBV28	TRBD2	TRBJ2-1	TGTGCCAGCAGTTTATACACACCGGGACTAGATCACAATGAGCAGTTCTTC	CASSLYTPGLDHNEQFF
NA	TRBV19	NA	TRBJ2-3	TGTGCCAGGTCTCATAGGGGGTATAGCCGTGGGGGTAATGGCGGGAGCGACGATACGCAGTATTTT	CARSHRGYSRGGNGGSDDTQYF